This TCR beta chain was recorded in a study of post-analysis software for immune sequencing data. There are many counts of this clonotype. Its antigen is undetermined. J lost 3 bases, V lost 0 bases, and 10 bases had no gene match. The CDR3 is 18 amino acids. Germline lookup yields CDR1 LGHNA and CDR2 YNFKEQ. Overall study results and limits: Multiple sclerosis was associated with a significant reduction in normalized Chao1 diversity relative to controls. The five TRBV segments detected at higher frequency in patients than in controls included TRBV5-6, TRBV5-1 and TRBV20-1.

TCR beta cDNA libraries included unique molecular identifiers. Some 500,000 cDNA molecules were recovered from an input of roughly 0.95 to 11 million T cells. MiXCR, applied by TCRdb to the PCR reads, yields one record per CDR3 protein. This repertoire shows about 260,000 distinct CDR3 sequences, 36% found once; its top ten account for 4% to 5.5%. The sequence came from a girl aged 10 to 17 with multiple sclerosis. V gene TRBV4-2 combines with J gene TRBJ2-1; the match to TRBD2 covers 8 bases. Sequencing was done on a sample of blood. CDR3 coding DNA: TGTGCCAGCAGCCAAGATGGTGGCAGCGGGGGATTCTACAATGAGCAGTTCTTC. Translating gives CASSQDGGSGGFYNEQFF.